The sequence of this T cell receptor (beta chain) was determined in a study of T-cell reconstitution after alpha-beta-depleted transplantation in children. Study-wide results and caveats: Several patients had high TCRbeta diversity at day 60; it came from surviving recipient T cells and thymic progenitors.

Unique molecular identifiers were incorporated when the TCRbeta library was constructed. TCRdb called the PCR reads again in MiXCR, with one record for every CDR3 protein. The sample lists 530,000 or so distinct CDR3 sequences; about a quarter were seen once. Comment on this clonotype: The antigen is undetermined.

The CDR3 consists of 14 residues. Germline V gives CDR1 LNHDA, CDR2 SQIVND (reference sequence). V lost 10 bases to trimming and J lost 5 bases, with 18 bases between them. This clonotype was sampled from a boy under two years old with Wiskott-Aldrich syndrome, due to receive a stem cell transplant. The specimen comprised PBMCs, sampled before TCRalphabeta/CD19-depleted stem cell transplant. The V gene is TRBV19, the J gene TRBJ2-1, with D possibly TRBD2 on 5 matching bases. This CDR3 reads CATSTPFGNNEQFF. DNA of the CDR3: TGTGCCACCTCGACCCCCTTCGGGAACAATGAGCAGTTCTTC.